Listed here are 7 T cell receptor beta chains from one sample, sequenced in a study of T-cell reconstitution after alpha-beta-depleted transplantation in children. It was with unique molecular identifiers that the TCRbeta library was prepared. TCRdb reprocessed the PCR reads via MiXCR and lists one record per CDR3 protein. The sample yields about 540,000 distinct CDR3 sequences, about 17% seen once. The starting material was PBMCs from the stem cell graft donor, obtained from the stem cell graft. These TCRs come from a human donor who donated a stem cell graft to a child with acute lymphoblastic leukemia.

This clonotype was detected a few times. V usage is TRBV12-3 or TRBV12-4 and J usage is TRBJ1-4; 9 bases are a match to TRBD1. Trimming cost V 5 bases and J 10 bases; bases outside gene matches: 2. This CDR3 is 12 amino acids long. CDR3: CASSPTGGKLFF. CDR3 nucleotide sequence: TGTGCCAGCAGTCCGACAGGGGGAAAACTGTTTTTT.

J is TRBJ2-5 and V is TRBV18; D perhaps matches TRBD1 (5 bases). Per germline, CDR1 KGHSH and CDR2 LQKENI. Between the trimmed V and J ends, which lost 8 bases and 4 bases, there was a span of 11 bases. The CDR3 runs to 12 residues. The CDR3 region has the DNA TGTGCCAGCCAGCAGGGAACAGAGACCCAGTACTTC. The encoded protein is CASQQGTETQYF.

This clonotype came up a few times. The chain employs TRBV5-6 and TRBJ2-7, with 10 bases that match TRBD2. The CDR3 consists of 13 residues. Trimming removed 3 bases from V and 5 bases from J; junction bases left unmatched: 2. CDR1 SGHDT and CDR2 YYEEEE come from the germline V gene. As DNA, the CDR3 is TGTGCCAGCAGCTGGGGGACTAGCGACGAGCAGTACTTC. Translating it yields CASSWGTSDEQYF. The complete variable domain, with remaining parts taken from reference TRBV5-6 and TRBJ2-7, reads DAGVTQSPTHLIKTRGQQVTLRCSPKSGHDTVSWYQQALGQGPQFIFQYYEEEERQRGNFPDRFSGHQFPNYSSELNVNALLLGDSALYLCASSWGTSDEQYFGPGTRLTVT.

V usage is TRBV24-1 and J usage is TRBJ2-3, with unresolved D. Germline CDR1 reads KGHDR; CDR2 reads SFDVKD. This CDR3 contains 14 residues. Trimming removed 3 bases at V and 9 bases at J, with 15 bases between. The CDR3 here is CATSDRAGLRTQYF. CDR3 bases: TGTGCCACCAGTGATAGGGCCGGATTGAGAACGCAGTATTTT.

The V and J genes are TRBV5-1 and TRBJ2-3, with 8 bases identical to TRBD1. The germline CDR1 and CDR2 sequences are SGHRS and YFSETQ. The CDR3 is 19 residues long. V shed 4 bases, J shed 1 base, and the junction held 17 bases outside the gene matches. DNA of the CDR3: TGCGCCAGCAGCGACCTCCGGGACAGGATCCTGAGGCGCACAGATACGCAGTATTTT. Its translation is CASSDLRDRILRRTDTQYF.

This clonotype was seen more than once but under ten times. This sequence joins TRBV27 and TRBJ2-7, with 8 bases fitting TRBD2. Germline values: CDR1 MNHEY, CDR2 SMNVEV (reference sequence). Losses at the gene ends were 4 bases for V and 2 bases for J; bases not matched to a gene: 7. CDR3 size: 15 residues. CDR3 protein: CASSSLAEITYEQYF. The CDR3 nucleotides read TGTGCCAGCAGTTCACTAGCGGAAATTACCTACGAGCAGTACTTC.

The sample holds a few counts of this clonotype. V usage is TRBV7-3 and J usage is TRBJ2-7; 8 nucleotides match TRBD2. This CDR3 contains 15 residues. Trimming removed 4 bases from V and 3 bases from J; junction bases left unmatched: 8. Germline V CDR1 and CDR2: SGHTA, FQGTGA. The CDR3 reads CASSWGLGSFYEQYF. The CDR3 coding sequence is TGTGCCAGCAGCTGGGGACTAGGGAGTTTCTACGAGCAGTACTTC.